This TCR beta chain was identified in a study of long-term antiretroviral therapy in people with HIV. Every specimen provided about 1-10 million cryopreserved PBMC before DNA extraction took place. About this clone: Its antigen remains unknown.

Overall study findings and caveats: The range of CDR3 lengths in HIV repertoires proved narrower than that found in controls.

Runs used v3.0 of the immunoSEQ assay and were done at survey level. TCRdb keeps only in-frame clones here, not all; method: immunoSEQ multiplex PCR. The sample includes approximately 25,000 clones, 84% of them seen just once. V lost 1 base to trimming and J lost 8 bases, with 8 bases between them. The CDR3 sequence is 12 residues long. Germline V lookup: CDR1 SGHNT, CDR2 YENEEA. This rearrangement joins TRBV11-3 to TRBJ1-2; D is uncertain. The material was unsorted PBMCs, obtained 3 years after starting antiretroviral therapy. The receptor was isolated from a man in his fifties or sixties with HIV. CDR3 sequence: CASSLGGRGYTF. DNA of the CDR3: TGTGCCAGCAGCTTAGGGGGAAGAGGCTACACCTTC.